Listed below are T cell receptor beta chains from one sample, sequenced in a study of control samples from healthy donors and cancer patients. Only in-frame clones appear in the TCRdb table, and some are missing; sequencing was by immunoSEQ multiplex PCR. The sample records approximately 170,000 clones, nearly 90% being singletons. Sequencing was carried out using blood. The receptors come from a woman aged 50 to 60 in good health. The conserved cysteine and the conserved F or W are not part of the CDR3 here.

TRBV10-2 ASKAGTSGRSSYNEQF
TRBV3-1/TRBV3-2 ASTTSGASDTQY
TRBV3-1/TRBV3-2 ASSQDPASGANVLT
TRBV14 ASSQDKYRGDTGELF
TRBV27 ASSPGVNQPQH
TRBV2 ASRRQMNTEAF
TRBV28 ASSFNRIWAEAF
TRBV10-1 ATPGALNGEKLF
TRBV3-1/TRBV3-2 ASSQEGQAIEQY
TRBV12-2 ASRPGTANTEAF
TRBV18 ASSPRGAGELF
TRBV7-8 ASSQKRTDVTSPLH
TRBV5-6 ASSSGTPIFNTEAF
TRBV7-2 ASSLSRWNTEAF
TRBV6-2/TRBV6-3 ASSVQGPDGYT
TRBV18 ASSPRVGDKAF
TRBV12-3/TRBV12-4 ASSSTGHQPQH
TRBV9 ASSVWADTGELF
TRBV10-3 AISPGTGTGNTIY
TRBV5-4 ASSPIPNPPVGAF
TRBV25-1 ASLSDVSYEQY
TRBV30 AWRGSNTGELF
TRBV6-5 ASRSAGGRSQPQH
TRBV19 ASSGPTGVVPLH
TRBV5-1 ASSLGQTRDTQY
TRBV30 AWSARRQLNQPQH
TRBV7-2 ASSLSELQPQH
TRBV28 ASSVAGGPSYEQY
TRBV5-4 ASSRDWTGELF